This T cell receptor (beta chain) was sequenced for a study of CD8+ T cells in alopecia areata. Study findings and constraints: Especially in alopecia totalis/universalis, lesional scalp showed greater clonality than normal scalp did.

Concerning this clone itself: The antigen remains unidentified.

The V end was cut by 3 bases, the J end by 1 base, with 15 bases between. This CDR3 spans 16 amino acids. Germline V CDR1 and CDR2: MNHNY, SVGAGI (reference sequence). Extracted RNA was reverse transcribed, and the resulting cDNA served as sequencing template. The assay was immunoSEQ multiplex PCR, and TCRdb's table has in-frame clones only and misses some. The sample includes hundreds of thousands of clones, 65% to 70% of them seen just once. Individuals with alopecia areata gave both lesional scalp punch biopsies and peripheral blood for collection. The chain carries TRBV6-6 and TRBJ2-5, with D maybe TRBD1 (5 bases). The sequenced sample was CD4+ T cells sorted from blood, obtained at week 0. The TCR sequence derives from a human donor with alopecia areata. CDR3 sequence (DNA): TGTGCCAGCAGTTATAAGGCAGGGATTCCCCAAGAGACCCAGTACTTC. Translation: CASSYKAGIPQETQYF.